Listed below are T cell receptor beta chains from one sample, sequenced in a study of vaccination and CD4 T cells after COVID-19. These receptors' targets are unknown. TCRdb re-analysed the PCR reads in MiXCR, keeping a single row per CDR3 protein. The repertoire consists of roughly 14,000 distinct CDR3 sequences, with about two fifths occurring once and the leading ten covering about 22%. The sequencing here drew on CD4+ T cells from blood, cultured in vitro, taken before SARS-CoV-2 vaccination. These receptors originate from a human donor who had recovered from COVID-19. Both conserved end residues are part of each CDR3.

v_call	j_call	cdr3_aa
TRBV20-1	TRBJ1-3	CSAREKGDLSSGNTIYF
TRBV6-1	TRBJ1-1	CASGEPPRNTEAFF
TRBV20-1	TRBJ1-2	CSARRDRGYGYTF
TRBV4-1	TRBJ1-1	CASSPIVGARGGTEAFF
TRBV20-1	TRBJ1-2	CSARTVDYGYTF
TRBV20-1	TRBJ1-6	CSARVTGGVSALHF
TRBV29-1	TRBJ2-3	CSGRGLAATDTQYF
TRBV7-2	TRBJ1-1	CASSLGTGSDTEAFF
TRBV28	TRBJ2-2	CASLQGGAGELFF
TRBV2	TRBJ2-5	CASSVLAGIETQYF